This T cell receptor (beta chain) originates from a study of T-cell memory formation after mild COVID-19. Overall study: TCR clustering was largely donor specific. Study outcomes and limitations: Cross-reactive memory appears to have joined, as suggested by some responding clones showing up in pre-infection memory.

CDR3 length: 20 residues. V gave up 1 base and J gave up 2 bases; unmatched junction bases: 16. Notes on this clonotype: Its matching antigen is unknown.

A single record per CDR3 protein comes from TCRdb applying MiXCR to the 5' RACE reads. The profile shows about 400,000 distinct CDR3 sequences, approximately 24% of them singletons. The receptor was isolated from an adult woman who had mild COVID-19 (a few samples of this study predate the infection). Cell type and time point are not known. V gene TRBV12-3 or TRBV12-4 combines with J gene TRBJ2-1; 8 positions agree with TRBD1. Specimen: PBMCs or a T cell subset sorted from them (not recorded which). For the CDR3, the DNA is TGTGCCAGCAGTTTAGGCGTGGGCAGGGGGCAAAGGAGGACCTACAATGAGCAGTTCTTC. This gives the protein CASSLGVGRGQRRTYNEQFF.